This entry is about one TCR beta chain. What it recognizes is unknown. Per sample, reverse transcription was split into eight reactions. TCRdb re-called the 5' RACE reads, yielding one record per CDR3 amino acid sequence without DNA. This listing includes approximately 400,000 distinct CDR3 sequences. This entry comes from a study of monozygotic twins with inflammatory bowel disease. Findings of the study overall: Fewer shared clonotypes with others were found in IBD patients than in healthy twins, especially with disease activity. Individual T cell subtypes were not distinguishable.

Sampling involved one blood draw (2.5 ml) for every donor. CDR1 and CDR2 (germline): LNHDA, SQIVND (reference sequence). The length of the CDR3 is 17 residues. The source is a human donor with ulcerative colitis or Crohn's disease, or a healthy co-twin of an affected twin (not recorded which). Sequences were obtained from blood. This chain connects TRBV19 to TRBJ2-6. The CDR3 loop is CASSIFGPSSGANVLTF.